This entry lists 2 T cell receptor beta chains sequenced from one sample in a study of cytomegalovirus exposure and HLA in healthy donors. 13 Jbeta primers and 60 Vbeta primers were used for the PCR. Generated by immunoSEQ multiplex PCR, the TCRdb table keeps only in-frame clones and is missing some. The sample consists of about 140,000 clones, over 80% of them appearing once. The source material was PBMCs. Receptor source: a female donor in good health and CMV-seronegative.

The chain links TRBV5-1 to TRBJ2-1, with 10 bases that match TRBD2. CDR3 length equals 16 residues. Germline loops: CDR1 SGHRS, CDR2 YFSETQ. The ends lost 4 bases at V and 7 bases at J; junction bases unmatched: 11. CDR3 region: CASSLGTSETGNEQFF. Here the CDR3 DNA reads TGCGCCAGCAGCCTAGGGACTAGCGAGACGGGGAATGAGCAGTTCTTC.

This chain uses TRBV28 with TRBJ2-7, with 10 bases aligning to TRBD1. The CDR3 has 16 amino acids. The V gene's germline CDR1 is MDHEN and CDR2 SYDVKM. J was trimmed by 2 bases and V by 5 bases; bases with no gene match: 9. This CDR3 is CASSIYRDRGPYEQYF. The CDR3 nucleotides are TGTGCCAGCAGTATCTACCGGGACAGGGGACCCTACGAGCAGTACTTC.